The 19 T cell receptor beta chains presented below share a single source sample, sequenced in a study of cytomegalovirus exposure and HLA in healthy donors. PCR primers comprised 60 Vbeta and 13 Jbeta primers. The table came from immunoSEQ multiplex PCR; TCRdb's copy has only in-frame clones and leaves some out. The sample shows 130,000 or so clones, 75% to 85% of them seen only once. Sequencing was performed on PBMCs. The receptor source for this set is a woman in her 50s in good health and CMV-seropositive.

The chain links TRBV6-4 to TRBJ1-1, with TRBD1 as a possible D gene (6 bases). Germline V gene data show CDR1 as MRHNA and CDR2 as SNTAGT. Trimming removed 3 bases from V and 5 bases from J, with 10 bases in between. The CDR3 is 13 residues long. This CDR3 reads CASSEGRGTEAFF. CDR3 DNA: TGTGCCAGCAGTGAAGGGAGGGGGACTGAAGCTTTCTTT.

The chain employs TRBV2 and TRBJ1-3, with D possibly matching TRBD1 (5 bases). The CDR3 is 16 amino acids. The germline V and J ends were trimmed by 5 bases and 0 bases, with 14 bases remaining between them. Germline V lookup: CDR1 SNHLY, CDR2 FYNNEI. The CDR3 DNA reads TGTGCCAGCAGTCCTCGAACAGGCCCCTCTGGAAACACCATATATTTT. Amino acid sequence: CASSPRTGPSGNTIYF.

For the CDR3, the DNA is TGTGCCAGCAGCGTAACGACAGGGGTCTATGGCTACACCTTC. Translated, it gives CASSVTTGVYGYTF. V gene TRBV9 combines with J gene TRBJ1-2, with 8 positions matching TRBD1. Germline values: CDR1 SGDLS, CDR2 YYNGEE. After removal of 1 base from V and 4 bases from J, the junction contained 3 bases not matched to a gene. The CDR3 consists of 14 residues.

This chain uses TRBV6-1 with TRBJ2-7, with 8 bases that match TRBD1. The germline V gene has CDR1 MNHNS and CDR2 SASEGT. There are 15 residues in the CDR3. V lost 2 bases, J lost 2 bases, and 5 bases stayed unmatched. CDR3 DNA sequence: TGTGCCAGCAGTGAAAACAGGGGGTTTACCTACGAGCAGTACTTC. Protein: CASSENRGFTYEQYF.

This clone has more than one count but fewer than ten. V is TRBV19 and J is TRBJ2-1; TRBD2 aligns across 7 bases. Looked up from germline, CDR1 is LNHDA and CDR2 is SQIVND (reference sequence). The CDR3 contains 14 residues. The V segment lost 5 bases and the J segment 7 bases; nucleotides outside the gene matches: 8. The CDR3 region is CASSSAGAGNEQFF. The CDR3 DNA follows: TGTGCCAGTAGTTCGGCGGGAGCAGGGAATGAGCAGTTCTTC.

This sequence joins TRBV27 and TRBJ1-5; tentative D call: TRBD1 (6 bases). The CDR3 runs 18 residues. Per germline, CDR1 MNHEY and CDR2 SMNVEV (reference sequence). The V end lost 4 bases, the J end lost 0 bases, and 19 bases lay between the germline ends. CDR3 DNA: TGTGCCAGCAGTTCCCACGGGACAAGGCGAGATAGCAATCAGCCCCAGCATTTT. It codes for CASSSHGTRRDSNQPQHF.

The CDR3: CASSLGGRGSTEAFF. In DNA form, the CDR3 reads TGTGCCAGCAGCTTGGGTGGAAGGGGGTCCACTGAAGCTTTCTTT. The chain has TRBV5-4 and TRBJ1-1; D may be TRBD1 (6 bases). The CDR3 sequence is 15 residues long. Per germline, CDR1 SGHNT and CDR2 YYREEE (reference sequence). V was cut by 0 bases and J by 4 bases, with 13 bases left in between.

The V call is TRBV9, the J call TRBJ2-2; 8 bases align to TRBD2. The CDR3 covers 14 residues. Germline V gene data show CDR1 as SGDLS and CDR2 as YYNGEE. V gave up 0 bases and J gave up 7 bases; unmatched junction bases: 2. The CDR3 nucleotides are TGTGCCAGCAGCGTAGCCGGGACTAGCGGGGAGCTGTTTTTT. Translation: CASSVAGTSGELFF. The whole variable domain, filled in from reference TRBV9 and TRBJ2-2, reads DSGVTQTPKHLITATGQRVTLRCSPRSGDLSVYWYQQSLDQGLQFLIQYYNGEERAKGNILERFSAQQFPDLHSELNLSSLELGDSALYFCASSVAGTSGELFFGEGSRLTVL.

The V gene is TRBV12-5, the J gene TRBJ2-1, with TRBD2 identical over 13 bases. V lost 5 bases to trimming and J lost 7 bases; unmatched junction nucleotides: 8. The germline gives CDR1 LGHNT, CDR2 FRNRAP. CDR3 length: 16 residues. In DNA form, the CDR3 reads TGTGCTAGTGGTCTAGGACTAGCGGGAGCCTCTAATGAGCAGTTCTTC. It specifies CASGLGLAGASNEQFF. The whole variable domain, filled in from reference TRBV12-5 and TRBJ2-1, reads DARVTQTPRHKVTEMGQEVTMRCQPILGHNTVFWYRQTMMQGLELLAYFRNRAPLDDSGMPKDRFSAEMPDATLATLKIQPSEPRDSAVYFCASGLGLAGASNEQFFGPGTRLTVL.

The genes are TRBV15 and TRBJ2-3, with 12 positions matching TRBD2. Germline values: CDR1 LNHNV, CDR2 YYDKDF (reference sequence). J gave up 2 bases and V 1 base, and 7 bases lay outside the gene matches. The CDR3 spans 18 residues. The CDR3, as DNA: TGTGCCACCAGCAGAGGTCTACTAGCGGGAGGTTCCACAGATACGCAGTATTTT. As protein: CATSRGLLAGGSTDTQYF.

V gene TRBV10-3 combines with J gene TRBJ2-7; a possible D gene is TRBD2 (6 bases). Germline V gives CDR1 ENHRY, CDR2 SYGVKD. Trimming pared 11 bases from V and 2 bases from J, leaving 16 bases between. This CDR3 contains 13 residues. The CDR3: CAFRRDGAYEQYF. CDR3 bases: TGTGCCTTTAGGCGGGACGGCGCCTACGAGCAGTACTTC.

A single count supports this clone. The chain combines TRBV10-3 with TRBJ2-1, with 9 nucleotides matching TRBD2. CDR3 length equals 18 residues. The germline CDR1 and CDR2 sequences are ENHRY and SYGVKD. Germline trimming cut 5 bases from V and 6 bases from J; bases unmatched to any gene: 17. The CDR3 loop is CAISFRESTGLAFNEQFF. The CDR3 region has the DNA TGTGCCATCAGTTTCCGAGAATCGACGGGACTAGCTTTCAATGAGCAGTTCTTC.

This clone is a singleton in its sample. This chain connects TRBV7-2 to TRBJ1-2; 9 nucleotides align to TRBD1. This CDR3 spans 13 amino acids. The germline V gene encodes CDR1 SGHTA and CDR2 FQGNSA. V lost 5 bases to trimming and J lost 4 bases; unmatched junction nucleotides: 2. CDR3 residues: CASSTDRGYGYTF. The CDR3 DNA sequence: TGTGCCAGCAGCACGGACAGGGGCTATGGCTACACCTTC.

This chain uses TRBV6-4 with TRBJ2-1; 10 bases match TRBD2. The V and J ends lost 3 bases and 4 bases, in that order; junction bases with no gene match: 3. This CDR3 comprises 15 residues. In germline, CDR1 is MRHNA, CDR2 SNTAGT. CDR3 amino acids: CASSEERGGYNEQFF. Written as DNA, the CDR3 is TGTGCCAGCAGTGAGGAGCGGGGGGGTTACAATGAGCAGTTCTTC.

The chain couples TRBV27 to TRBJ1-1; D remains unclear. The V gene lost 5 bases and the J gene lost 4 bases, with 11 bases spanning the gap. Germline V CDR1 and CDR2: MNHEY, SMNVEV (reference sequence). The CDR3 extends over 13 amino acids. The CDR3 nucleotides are TGTGCCAGCAGTCCCGGGTCGGGCACTGAAGCTTTCTTT. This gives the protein CASSPGSGTEAFF.

CDR3 nucleotides: TGTGCCAGCAGCTTTTGGACAGGGGGATCATTTCAGTACGAGCAGTACTTC. Amino acid sequence: CASSFWTGGSFQYEQYF. The chain has TRBV7-8 and TRBJ2-7; 10 nucleotides line up with TRBD1. Per germline, CDR1 SGHVS and CDR2 FQNEAQ. Trimming at V came to 3 bases and at J to 4 bases, leaving 12 bases not matched to a gene. This CDR3 region has 17 residues.

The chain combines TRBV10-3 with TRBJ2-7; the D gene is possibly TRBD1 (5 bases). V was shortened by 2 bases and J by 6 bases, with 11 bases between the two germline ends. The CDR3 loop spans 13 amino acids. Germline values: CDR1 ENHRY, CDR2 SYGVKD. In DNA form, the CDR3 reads TGTGCCATCAGTGAGGTAGGGGCTGGCGAGCAGTACTTC. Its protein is CAISEVGAGEQYF.

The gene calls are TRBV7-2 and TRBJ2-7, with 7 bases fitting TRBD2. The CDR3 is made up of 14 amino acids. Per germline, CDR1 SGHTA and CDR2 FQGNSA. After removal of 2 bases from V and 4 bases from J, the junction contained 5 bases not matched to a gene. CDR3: CASSLFPSGYEQYF. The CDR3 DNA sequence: TGTGCCAGCAGCTTATTTCCTAGCGGTTACGAGCAGTACTTC.

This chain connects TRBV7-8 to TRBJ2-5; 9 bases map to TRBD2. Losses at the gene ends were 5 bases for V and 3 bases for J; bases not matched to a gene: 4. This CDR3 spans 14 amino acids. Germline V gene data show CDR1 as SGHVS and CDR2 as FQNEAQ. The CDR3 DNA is TGTGCCAGCAGCCCCGGCGGGGGGGAAGAGACCCAGTACTTC. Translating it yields CASSPGGGEETQYF.